This TCR beta chain was sequenced during a study of CD8+CD57+ T cells in acquired aplastic anemia. Study background: Isolated CD4+ and CD8+ cells, once sorted, yielded DNA averaging around 3.1 ug.

Whoever was chosen for sequencing had shown CD8+CD57+ cell expansion by flow cytometry. CDR1 SGHRS and CDR2 YFSETQ come from the germline V gene. This CDR3 has 13 amino acids. V was clipped by 3 bases and J by 3 bases, with 9 bases between them. TCR beta VDJ and CDR3 profiling used genomic DNA as template. TCRdb reprocessed the reads with MiXCR, giving one entry per CDR3 protein. The sample holds about 190,000 distinct CDR3 sequences, approximately 48% seen once. This clonotype occurred many times. This clonotype was obtained from a human donor with aplastic anemia. Material: sorted CD4+, CD8+, or CD8+CD57+ T cells (not recorded which) from PBMCs. The chain employs TRBV5-1 and TRBJ1-1; TRBD1 might be the D (6 bases). The chain's CDR3 is CASSSRGDTEAFF. The CDR3 DNA reads TGCGCCAGCAGCTCCAGGGGTGACACTGAAGCTTTCTTT.